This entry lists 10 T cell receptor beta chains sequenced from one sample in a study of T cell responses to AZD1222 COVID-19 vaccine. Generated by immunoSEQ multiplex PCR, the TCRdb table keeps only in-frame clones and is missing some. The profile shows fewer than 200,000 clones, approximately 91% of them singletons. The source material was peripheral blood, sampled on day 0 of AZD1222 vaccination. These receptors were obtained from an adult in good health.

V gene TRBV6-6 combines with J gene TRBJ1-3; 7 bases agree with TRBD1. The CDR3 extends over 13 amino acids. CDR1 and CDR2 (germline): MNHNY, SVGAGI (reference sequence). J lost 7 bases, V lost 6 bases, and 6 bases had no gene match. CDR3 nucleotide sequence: TGTGCCAGCAGGAACAGGGGAGGCAACACCATATATTTT. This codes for CASRNRGGNTIYF.

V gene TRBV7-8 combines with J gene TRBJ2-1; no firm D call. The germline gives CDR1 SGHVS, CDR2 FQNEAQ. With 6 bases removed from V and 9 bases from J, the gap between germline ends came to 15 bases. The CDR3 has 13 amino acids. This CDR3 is CASRGSPRVEQFF. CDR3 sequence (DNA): TGTGCCAGCAGGGGCAGCCCACGGGTTGAGCAGTTCTTC.

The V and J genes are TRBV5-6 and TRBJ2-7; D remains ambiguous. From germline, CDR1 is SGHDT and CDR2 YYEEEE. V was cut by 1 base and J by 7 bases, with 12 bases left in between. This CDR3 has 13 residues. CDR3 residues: CASSLLARREQYV. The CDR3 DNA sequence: TGTGCCAGCAGCTTGTTGGCCCGAAGGGAGCAGTACGTC.

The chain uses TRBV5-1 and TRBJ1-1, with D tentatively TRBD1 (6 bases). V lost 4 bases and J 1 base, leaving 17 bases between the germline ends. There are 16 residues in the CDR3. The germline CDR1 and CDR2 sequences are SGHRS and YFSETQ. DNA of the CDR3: TGCGCCAGCAGCGCGAAACAGGGAAGGTGGAACACTGAAGCTTTCTTT. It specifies CASSAKQGRWNTEAFF.

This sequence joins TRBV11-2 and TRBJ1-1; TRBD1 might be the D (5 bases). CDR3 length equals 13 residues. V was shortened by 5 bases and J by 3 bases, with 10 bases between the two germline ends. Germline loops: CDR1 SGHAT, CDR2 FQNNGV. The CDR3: CASSKQEDTEAFF. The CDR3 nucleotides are TGTGCCAGCAGCAAACAGGAGGACACTGAAGCTTTCTTT.

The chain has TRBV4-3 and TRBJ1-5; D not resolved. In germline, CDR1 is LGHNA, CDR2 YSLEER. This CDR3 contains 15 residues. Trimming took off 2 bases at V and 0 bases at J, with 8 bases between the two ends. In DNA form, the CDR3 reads TGCGCCAGCAGCCAATCACCAGATAGCAATCAGCCCCAGCATTTT. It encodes CASSQSPDSNQPQHF.

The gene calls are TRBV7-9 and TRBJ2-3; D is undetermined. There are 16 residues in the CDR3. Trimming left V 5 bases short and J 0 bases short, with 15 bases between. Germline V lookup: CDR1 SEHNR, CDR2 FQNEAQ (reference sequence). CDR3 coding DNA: TGTGCCAGCAGCACTATTACAGTAACTAGCACAGATACGCAGTATTTT. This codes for CASSTITVTSTDTQYF.

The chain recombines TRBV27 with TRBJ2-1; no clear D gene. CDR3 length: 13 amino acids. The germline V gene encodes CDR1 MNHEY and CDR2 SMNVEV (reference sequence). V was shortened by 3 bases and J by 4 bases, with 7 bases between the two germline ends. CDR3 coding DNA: TGTGCCAGCAGTTTCGATAAGTACAATGAGCAGTTCTTC. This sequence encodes CASSFDKYNEQFF.

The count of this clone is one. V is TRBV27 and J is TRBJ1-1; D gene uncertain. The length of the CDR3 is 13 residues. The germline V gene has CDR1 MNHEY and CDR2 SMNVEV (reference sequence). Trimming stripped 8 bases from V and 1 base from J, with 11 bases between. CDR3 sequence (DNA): TGTGCCAGCCCAGCCGAGGGGAACACTGAAGCTTTCTTT. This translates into CASPAEGNTEAFF.

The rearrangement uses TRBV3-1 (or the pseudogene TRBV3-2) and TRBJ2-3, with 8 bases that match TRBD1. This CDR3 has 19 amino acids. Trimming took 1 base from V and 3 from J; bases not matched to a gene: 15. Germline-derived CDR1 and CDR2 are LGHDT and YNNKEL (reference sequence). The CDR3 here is CASSQGRPRTGKGTDTQYF. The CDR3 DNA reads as TGTGCCAGCAGCCAAGGACGCCCGCGGACAGGGAAGGGTACAGATACGCAGTATTTT.